This T cell receptor beta chain was sequenced during a study of T cell repertoires in cytomegalovirus infection. The overall study: The public TCR beta signatures pointed to both CMV infection and matching HLA type.

At least ten counts were recorded for this clonotype. The CDR3 loop spans 12 amino acids. V shed 6 bases and J shed 1 base, with 7 bases lying between them. Germline V lookup: CDR1 MNHEY, CDR2 SMNVEV (reference sequence). TCRdb used MiXCR to reprocess the reads, holding one entry per CDR3 protein. The sample records under 600,000 distinct CDR3 sequences, more than 15% being singletons. Specimen: CD8+ T cells from PBMCs. The genes are TRBV27 and TRBJ2-7; D is unclear. This receptor was taken from a human donor in good health (CMV status not recorded). Some clones in this sample may be carry-over from other donors' samples. DNA of the CDR3: TGTGCCAGCAGCTTACCATCCTACGAGCAGTACTTC. This encodes CASSLPSYEQYF.